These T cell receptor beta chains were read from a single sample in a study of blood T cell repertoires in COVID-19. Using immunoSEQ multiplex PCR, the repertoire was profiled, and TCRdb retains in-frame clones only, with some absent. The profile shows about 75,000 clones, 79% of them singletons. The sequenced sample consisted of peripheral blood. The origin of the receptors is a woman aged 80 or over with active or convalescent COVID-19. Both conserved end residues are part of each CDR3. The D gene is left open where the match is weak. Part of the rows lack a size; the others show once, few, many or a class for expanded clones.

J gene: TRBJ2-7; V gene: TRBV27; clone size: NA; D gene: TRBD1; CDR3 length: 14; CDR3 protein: CASSQWTGSHEQYF; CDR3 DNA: TGTGCCAGCAGTCAATGGACAGGGAGCCACGAGCAGTACTTC
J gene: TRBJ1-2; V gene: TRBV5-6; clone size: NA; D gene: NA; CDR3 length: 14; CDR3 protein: CASSPTGGPYGYTF; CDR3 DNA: TGTGCCAGCAGCCCGACAGGCGGACCCTATGGCTACACCTTC
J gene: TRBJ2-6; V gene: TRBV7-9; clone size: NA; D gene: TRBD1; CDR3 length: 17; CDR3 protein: CASSVRTGVSGANVLTF; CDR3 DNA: TGTGCCAGCAGCGTAAGGACAGGGGTCTCTGGGGCCAACGTCCTGACTTTC
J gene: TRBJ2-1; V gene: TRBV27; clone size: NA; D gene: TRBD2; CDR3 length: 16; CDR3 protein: CASRFVTSGGTNEQFF; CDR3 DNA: TGTGCCAGCAGGTTCGTGACTAGCGGGGGGACCAATGAGCAGTTCTTC
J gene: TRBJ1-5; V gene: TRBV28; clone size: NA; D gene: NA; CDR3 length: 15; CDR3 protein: CASSLGGNSNQPQHF; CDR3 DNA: TGTGCCAGCAGTTTGGGGGGGAATAGCAATCAGCCCCAGCATTTT
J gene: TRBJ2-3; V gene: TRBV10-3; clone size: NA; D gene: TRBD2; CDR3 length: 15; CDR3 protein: CAISLAGGKKDTQYF; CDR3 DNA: TGTGCCATCAGTCTAGCGGGGGGGAAGAAAGATACGCAGTATTTT
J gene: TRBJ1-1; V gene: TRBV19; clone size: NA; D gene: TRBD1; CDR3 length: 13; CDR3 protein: CASKDRDHTEAFF; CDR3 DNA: TGTGCCAGTAAGGACAGGGATCACACTGAAGCTTTCTTT
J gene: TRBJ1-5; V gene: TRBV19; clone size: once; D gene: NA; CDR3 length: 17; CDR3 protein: CASSDQNLWAGNQPQHF; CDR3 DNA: TGTGCCAGTAGCGATCAAAATTTGTGGGCTGGCAATCAGCCCCAGCATTTT
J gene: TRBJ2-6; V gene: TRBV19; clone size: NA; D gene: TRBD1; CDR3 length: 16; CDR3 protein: CASSADRGPGANVLTF; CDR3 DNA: TGTGCCAGTAGTGCGGACAGGGGGCCTGGGGCCAACGTCCTGACTTTC
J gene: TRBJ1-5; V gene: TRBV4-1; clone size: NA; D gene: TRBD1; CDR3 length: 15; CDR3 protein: CASSQGQGMFQPQHF; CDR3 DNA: TGCGCCAGCAGCCAGGGACAGGGAATGTTTCAGCCCCAGCATTTT
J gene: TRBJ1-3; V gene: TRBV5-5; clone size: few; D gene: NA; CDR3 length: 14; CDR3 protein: CASSPAGSGNTIYF; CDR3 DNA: TGTGCCAGCAGCCCGGCGGGCTCTGGAAACACCATATATTTT
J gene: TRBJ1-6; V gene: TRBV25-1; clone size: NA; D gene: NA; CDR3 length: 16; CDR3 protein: CASTGQSISYNSPLHF; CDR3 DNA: TGTGCCAGCACAGGACAGTCCATCTCCTATAATTCACCCCTCCACTTT
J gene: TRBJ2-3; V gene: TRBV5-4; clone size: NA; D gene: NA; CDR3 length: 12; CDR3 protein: CASSWRADTQYF; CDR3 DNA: TGTGCCAGCAGCTGGCGGGCAGATACGCAGTATTTT
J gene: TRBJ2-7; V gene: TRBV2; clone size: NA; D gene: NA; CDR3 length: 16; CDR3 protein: CASRPDQTGSSAEQYF; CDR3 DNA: TGTGCCAGCAGACCGGACCAAACAGGGTCATCAGCCGAGCAGTACTTC
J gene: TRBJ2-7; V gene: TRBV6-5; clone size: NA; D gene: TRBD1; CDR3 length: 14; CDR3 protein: CASTKGTGRVKQYF; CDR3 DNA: TGTGCCAGCACTAAGGGGACAGGGAGAGTTAAGCAGTACTTC
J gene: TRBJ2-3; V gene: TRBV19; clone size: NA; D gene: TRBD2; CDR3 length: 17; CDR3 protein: CASIRWGGDLSTDTQYF; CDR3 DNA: TGTGCCAGTATACGGTGGGGGGGAGACCTTAGCACAGATACGCAGTATTTT
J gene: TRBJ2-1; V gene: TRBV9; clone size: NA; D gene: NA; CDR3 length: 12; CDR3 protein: CASSPRSSGQFF; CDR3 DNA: TGTGCCAGCAGCCCCCGTTCCTCCGGGCAGTTCTTC
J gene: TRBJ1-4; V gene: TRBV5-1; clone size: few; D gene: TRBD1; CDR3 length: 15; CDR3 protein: CASSSQGRSPEKLFF; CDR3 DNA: TGCGCCAGCAGCTCACAGGGGAGGTCACCGGAAAAACTGTTTTTT
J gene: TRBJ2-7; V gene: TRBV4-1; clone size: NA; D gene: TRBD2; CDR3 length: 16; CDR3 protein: CASSHPPGLAANEQYF; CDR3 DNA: TGCGCCAGCAGCCACCCTCCGGGACTAGCGGCTAACGAGCAGTACTTC
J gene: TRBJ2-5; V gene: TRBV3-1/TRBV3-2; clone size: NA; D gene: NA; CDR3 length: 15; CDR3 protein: CASSQPASAQETQYF; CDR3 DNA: TGTGCCAGCAGCCAACCGGCTAGCGCACAAGAGACCCAGTACTTC
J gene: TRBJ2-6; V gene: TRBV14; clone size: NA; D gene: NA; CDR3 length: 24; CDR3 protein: CASSYLVGGSFSHESRTGANVLTF; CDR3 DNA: TGTGCCAGCAGCTACTTAGTGGGGGGTTCTTTTTCTCACGAGTCGCGGACTGGGGCCAACGTCCTGACTTTC
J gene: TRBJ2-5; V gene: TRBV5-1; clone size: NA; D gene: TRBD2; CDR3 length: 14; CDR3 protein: CASSLAGGWETQYF; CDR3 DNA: TGCGCCAGCAGCTTGGCGGGGGGTTGGGAGACCCAGTACTTC
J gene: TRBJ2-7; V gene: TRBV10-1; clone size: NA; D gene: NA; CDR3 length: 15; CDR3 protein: CASSESVREGYEQYF; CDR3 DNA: TGCGCCAGCAGTGAGTCTGTTCGGGAAGGTTACGAGCAGTACTTC
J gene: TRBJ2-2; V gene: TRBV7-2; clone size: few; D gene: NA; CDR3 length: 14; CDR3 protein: CASSLGGPTGELFF; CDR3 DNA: TGTGCCAGCAGCTTAGGCGGTCCCACCGGGGAGCTGTTTTTT
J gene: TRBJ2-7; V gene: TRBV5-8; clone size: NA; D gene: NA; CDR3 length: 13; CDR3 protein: CASSPGTPYEQYF; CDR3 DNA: TGTGCCAGCAGCCCGGGGACTCCCTACGAGCAGTACTTC
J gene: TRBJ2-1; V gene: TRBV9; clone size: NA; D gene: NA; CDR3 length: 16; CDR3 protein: CASSVEARQRINEQFF; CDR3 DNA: TGTGCCAGCAGCGTAGAGGCCCGGCAGAGGATTAATGAGCAGTTCTTC
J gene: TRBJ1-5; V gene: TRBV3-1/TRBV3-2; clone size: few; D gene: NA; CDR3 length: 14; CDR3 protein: CASSHSWDYQPQHF; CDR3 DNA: TGTGCCAGCAGCCATTCCTGGGACTATCAGCCCCAGCATTTT
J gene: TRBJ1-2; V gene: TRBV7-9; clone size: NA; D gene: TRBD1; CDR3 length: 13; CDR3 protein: CASSSTDRDGYTF; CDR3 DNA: TGTGCCAGCAGCTCTACGGACAGGGATGGCTACACCTTC
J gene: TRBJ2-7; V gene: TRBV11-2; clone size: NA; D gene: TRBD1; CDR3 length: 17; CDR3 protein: CASSSNFAKTGAYEQYF; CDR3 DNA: TGTGCCAGCAGCTCGAATTTTGCTAAGACAGGGGCCTACGAGCAGTACTTC
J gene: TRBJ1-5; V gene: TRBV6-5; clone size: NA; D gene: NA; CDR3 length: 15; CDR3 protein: CASSYRGQRNQPQHF; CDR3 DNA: TGTGCCAGCAGTTACCGGGGACAAAGGAATCAGCCCCAGCATTTT
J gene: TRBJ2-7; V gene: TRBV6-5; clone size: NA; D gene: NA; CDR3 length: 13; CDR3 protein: CASSRGGPYEQYF; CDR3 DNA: TGTGCCAGCAGTAGGGGGGGACCTTACGAGCAGTACTTC
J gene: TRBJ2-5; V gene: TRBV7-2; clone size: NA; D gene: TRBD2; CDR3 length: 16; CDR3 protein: CASSPLAGAPRGTQYF; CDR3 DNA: TGTGCCAGCAGCCCCCTAGCGGGGGCCCCGAGAGGGACCCAGTACTTC
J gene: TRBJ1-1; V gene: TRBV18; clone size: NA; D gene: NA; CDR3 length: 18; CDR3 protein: CASSPGLERGAGNTEAFF; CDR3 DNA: TGTGCCAGCTCACCAGGGTTGGAAAGGGGCGCAGGGAACACTGAAGCTTTCTTT
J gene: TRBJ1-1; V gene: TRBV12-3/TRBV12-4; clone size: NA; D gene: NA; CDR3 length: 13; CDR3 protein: CASSLWQNTEAFF; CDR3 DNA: TGTGCCAGCAGTTTGTGGCAGAACACTGAAGCTTTCTTT
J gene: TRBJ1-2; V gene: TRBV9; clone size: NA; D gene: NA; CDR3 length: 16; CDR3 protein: CASSTAPGGPGYGYTF; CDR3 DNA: TGTGCCAGCAGCACCGCCCCTGGAGGACCGGGCTATGGCTACACCTTC
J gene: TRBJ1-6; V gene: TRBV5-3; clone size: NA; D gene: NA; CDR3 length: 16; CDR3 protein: CARSVMIQGFGSPLHF; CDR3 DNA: TGTGCCAGAAGCGTCATGATACAGGGTTTCGGATCACCCCTCCACTTT
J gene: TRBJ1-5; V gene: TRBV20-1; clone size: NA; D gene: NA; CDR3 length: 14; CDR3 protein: CSASGGAGNQPQHF; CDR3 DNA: TGCAGTGCTAGTGGGGGAGCGGGCAATCAGCCCCAGCATTTT
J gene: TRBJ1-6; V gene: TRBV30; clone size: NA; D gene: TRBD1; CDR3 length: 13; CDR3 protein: CAWNRDSYSPLHF; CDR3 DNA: TGTGCCTGGAACCGGGACAGCTATTCACCCCTCCACTTT
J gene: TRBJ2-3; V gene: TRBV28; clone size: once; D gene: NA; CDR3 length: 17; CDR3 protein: CASSLGGRLVVTDTQYF; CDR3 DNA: TGTGCCAGCAGTTTAGGGGGCCGCCTCGTGGTGACAGATACGCAGTATTTT
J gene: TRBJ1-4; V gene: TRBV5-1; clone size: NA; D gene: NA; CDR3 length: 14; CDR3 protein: CASSFKHASEKLFF; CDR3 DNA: TGCGCCAGCAGCTTTAAACACGCTAGTGAAAAACTGTTTTTT
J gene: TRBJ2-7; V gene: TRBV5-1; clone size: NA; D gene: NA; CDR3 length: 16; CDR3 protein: CASSLAQGPGYYEQYF; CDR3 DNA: TGCGCCAGCAGCTTGGCCCAAGGCCCAGGGTACTACGAGCAGTACTTC
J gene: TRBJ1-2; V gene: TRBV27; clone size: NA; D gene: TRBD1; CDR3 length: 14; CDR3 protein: CASRTGTGSVGYTF; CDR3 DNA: TGTGCCAGCAGAACCGGGACAGGGTCCGTTGGCTACACCTTC
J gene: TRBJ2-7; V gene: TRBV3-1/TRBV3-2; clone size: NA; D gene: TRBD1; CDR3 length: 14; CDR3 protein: CASSPRDRADEQYF; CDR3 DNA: TGTGCCAGCAGCCCCCGGGACAGGGCGGACGAGCAGTACTTC
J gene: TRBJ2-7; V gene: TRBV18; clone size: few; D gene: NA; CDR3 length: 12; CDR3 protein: CASSFGLWEQYF; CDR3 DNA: TGTGCCAGCTCATTCGGTTTATGGGAGCAGTACTTC
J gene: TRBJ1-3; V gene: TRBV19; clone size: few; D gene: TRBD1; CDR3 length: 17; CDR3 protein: CASSKTGTGNSGNTIYF; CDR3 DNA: TGTGCCAGTAGTAAAACCGGGACAGGAAACTCTGGAAACACCATATATTTT
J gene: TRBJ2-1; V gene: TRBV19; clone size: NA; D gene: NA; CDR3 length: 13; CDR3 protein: CASRAPRVNEQFF; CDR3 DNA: TGTGCCAGTAGGGCGCCCAGGGTGAATGAGCAGTTCTTC